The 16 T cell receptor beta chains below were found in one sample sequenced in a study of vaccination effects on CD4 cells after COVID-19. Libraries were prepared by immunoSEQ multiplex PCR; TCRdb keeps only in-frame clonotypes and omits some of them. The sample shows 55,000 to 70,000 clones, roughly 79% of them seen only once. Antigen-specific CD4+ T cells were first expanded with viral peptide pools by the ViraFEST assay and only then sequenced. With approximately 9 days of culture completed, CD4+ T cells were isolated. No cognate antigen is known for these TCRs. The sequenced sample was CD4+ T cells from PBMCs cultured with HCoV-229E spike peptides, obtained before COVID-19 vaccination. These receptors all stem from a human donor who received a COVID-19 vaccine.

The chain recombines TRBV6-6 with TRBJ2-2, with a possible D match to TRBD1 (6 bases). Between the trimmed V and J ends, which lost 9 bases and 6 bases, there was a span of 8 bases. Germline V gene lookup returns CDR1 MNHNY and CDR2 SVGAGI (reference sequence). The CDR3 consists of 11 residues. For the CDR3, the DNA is TGTGCCAGTACAGGGTCCGGGGAGCTGTTTTTT. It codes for CASTGSGELFF.

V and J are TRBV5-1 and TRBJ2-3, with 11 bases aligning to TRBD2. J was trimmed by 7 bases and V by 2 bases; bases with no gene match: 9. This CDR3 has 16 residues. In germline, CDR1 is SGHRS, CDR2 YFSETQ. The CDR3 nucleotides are TGCGCCAGCAGCTTTCTTAGCGGGGGGGCCCCTAATACGCAGTATTTT. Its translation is CASSFLSGGAPNTQYF.

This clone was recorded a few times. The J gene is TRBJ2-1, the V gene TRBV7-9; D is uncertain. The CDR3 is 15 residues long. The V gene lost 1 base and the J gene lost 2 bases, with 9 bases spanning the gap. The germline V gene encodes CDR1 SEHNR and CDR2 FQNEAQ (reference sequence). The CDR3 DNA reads TGTGCCAGCAGCTTAGTTTCCAGAGCCTACAATGAGCAGTTCTTC. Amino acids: CASSLVSRAYNEQFF.

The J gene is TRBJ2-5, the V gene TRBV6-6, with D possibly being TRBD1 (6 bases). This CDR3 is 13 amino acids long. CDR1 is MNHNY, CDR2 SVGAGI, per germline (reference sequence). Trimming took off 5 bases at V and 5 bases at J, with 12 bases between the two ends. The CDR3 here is CASSITGLETQYF. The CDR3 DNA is TGTGCCAGCAGTATAACAGGGTTGGAGACCCAGTACTTC.

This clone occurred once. CDR3 residues: CASSLGGGSETQYF. The CDR3 region has the DNA TGTGCCAGCAGCTTAGGGGGTGGATCTGAGACCCAGTACTTC. The chain joins TRBV7-3 to TRBJ2-5, with D perhaps given as TRBD1 or TRBD2 (5 bases each). CDR1 and CDR2 from the germline V gene are SGHTA and FQGTGA. The CDR3 has 14 amino acids. Deletions cut 2 bases from V and 5 bases from J, with 12 bases between.

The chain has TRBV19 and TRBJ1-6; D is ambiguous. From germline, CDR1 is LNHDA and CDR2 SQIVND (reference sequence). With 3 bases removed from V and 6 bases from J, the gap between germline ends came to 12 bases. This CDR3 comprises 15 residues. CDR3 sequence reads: CASSMPGRSNSPLHF. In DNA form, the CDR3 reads TGTGCCAGTAGTATGCCCGGGCGCTCTAATTCACCCCTCCACTTT.

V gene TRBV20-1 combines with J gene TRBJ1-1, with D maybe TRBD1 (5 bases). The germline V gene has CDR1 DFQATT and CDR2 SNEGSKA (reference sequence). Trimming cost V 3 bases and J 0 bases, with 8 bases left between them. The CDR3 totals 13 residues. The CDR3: CSASQDMNTEAFF. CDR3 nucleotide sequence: TGCAGTGCTAGTCAGGACATGAACACTGAAGCTTTCTTT.

The CDR3 DNA reads TGTGCCAGCAGCTGGGACAGGGCCTACGAGCAGTACGTC. Translation: CASSWDRAYEQYV. J is TRBJ2-7 and V is TRBV11-2; TRBD1 matches 9 bases. Germline V gene data show CDR1 as SGHAT and CDR2 as FQNNGV. This CDR3 spans 13 amino acids. V trimming: 4 bases; J trimming: 2 bases; junction bases outside the gene matches: 0.

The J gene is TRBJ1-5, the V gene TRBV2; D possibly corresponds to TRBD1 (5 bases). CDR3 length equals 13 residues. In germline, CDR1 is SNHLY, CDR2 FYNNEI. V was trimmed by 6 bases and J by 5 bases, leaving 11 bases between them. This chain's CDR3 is CASRTAQHQPQHF. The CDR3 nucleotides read TGTGCCAGCAGGACAGCCCAGCATCAGCCCCAGCATTTT.

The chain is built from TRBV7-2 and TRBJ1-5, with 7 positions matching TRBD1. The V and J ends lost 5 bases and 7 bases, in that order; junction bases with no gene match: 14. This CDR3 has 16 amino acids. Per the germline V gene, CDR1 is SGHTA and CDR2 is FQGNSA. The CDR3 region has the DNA TGTGCCAGCAGCGGACCGGGACAGACCCTTCCCCAGCCCCAGCATTTT. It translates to CASSGPGQTLPQPQHF.

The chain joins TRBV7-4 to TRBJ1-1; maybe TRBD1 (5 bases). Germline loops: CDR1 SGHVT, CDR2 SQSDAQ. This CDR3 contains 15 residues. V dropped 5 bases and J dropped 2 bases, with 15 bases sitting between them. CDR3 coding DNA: TGTGCCAGCAGCGACACGGGACGGCTCAACACTGAAGCTTTCTTT. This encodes CASSDTGRLNTEAFF.

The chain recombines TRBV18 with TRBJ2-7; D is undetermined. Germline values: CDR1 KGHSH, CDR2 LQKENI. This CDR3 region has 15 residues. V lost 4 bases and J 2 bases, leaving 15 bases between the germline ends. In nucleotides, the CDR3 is TGTGCCAGCTCACTTGAAATAGGCCAGACCTACGAGCAGTACGTC. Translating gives CASSLEIGQTYEQYV.

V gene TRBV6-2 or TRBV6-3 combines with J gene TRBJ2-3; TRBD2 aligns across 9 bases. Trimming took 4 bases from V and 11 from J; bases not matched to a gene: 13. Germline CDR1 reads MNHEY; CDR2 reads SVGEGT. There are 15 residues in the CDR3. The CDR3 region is CASSLAGAQRFQQYF. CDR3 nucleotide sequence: TGTGCCAGCAGTTTAGCGGGGGCCCAAAGATTTCAGCAGTATTTT.

CDR3 sequence: CASSGQGHYNEQFF. The CDR3 DNA is TGTGCCAGCAGTGGACAGGGCCATTACAATGAGCAGTTCTTC. The chain couples TRBV6-6 to TRBJ2-1; 8 nucleotides align to TRBD1. The CDR3 has 14 residues. Per germline, CDR1 MNHNY and CDR2 SVGAGI (reference sequence). V lost 5 bases to trimming and J lost 4 bases; unmatched junction nucleotides: 4.

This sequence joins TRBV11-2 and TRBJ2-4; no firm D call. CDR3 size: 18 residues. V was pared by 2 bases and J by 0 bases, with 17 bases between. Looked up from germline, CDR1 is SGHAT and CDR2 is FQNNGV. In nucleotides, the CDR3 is TGTGCCAGCAGCTTACGCCCCGTCACAGCCCTAGCCAAAAACATTCAGTACTTC. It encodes CASSLRPVTALAKNIQYF.

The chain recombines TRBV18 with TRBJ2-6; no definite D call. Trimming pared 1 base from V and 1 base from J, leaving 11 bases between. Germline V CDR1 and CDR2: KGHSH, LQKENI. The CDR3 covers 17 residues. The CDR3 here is CASSPLFTASGANVLTF. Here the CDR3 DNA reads TGTGCCAGCTCACCACTATTTACGGCTTCTGGGGCCAACGTCCTGACTTTC.